This TCR beta chain comes out of a study of regulatory T cells in long-lasting Graves disease. CDR1 is ENHRY, CDR2 SYGVKD, per germline. With 6 bases removed from V and 6 bases from J, the gap between germline ends came to 12 bases. CDR3 size: 12 residues. Time point reported: newly diagnosed GD, antithyroid drugs for less than 3 months. Preparation of the TCR library used RNA extracted from PBMCs. This clonotype was observed many times. Assembly of TCR beta libraries relied on iRepertoire HTBI primers together with Arm-PCR of CDR3 regions. TCRdb independently ran MiXCR on the multiplex PCR reads; one entry per CDR3 protein. In the table there are over 450,000 distinct CDR3 sequences, 12% of which are singletons. This sample was also put to use in a study of T cells in Graves' hyperthyroidism and ophthalmopathy.

This TCR was sampled from a woman aged 30 to 39 with Graves disease. The specimen was peripheral blood mononuclear cells (PBMCs), collected at new diagnosis, from a patient treated with antithyroid drugs. The chain combines TRBV10-3 with TRBJ2-7; the D is unclear. CDR3 sequence: CAISPLGVEQYF. DNA for the CDR3: TGTGCCATCAGCCCGCTTGGGGTCGAGCAGTACTTC.